This TCR beta chain was sequenced in a study of T cell responses to AZD1222 COVID-19 vaccine. CDR1 and CDR2 from the germline V gene are SGHTA and FQGNSA. Trimming left V 4 bases short and J 0 bases short, with 4 bases between. The CDR3 length is 13 residues. This clone was observed once. Data came from immunoSEQ multiplex PCR; TCRdb stores just in-frame clones and leaves some out. This sample has more than 95,000 clones, with around nine tenths found just once. This chain links TRBV7-2 with TRBJ1-5; no clear D gene. The receptor was isolated from an adult in good health. Source: peripheral blood, taken on day 0 of AZD1222 vaccination. CDR3 nucleotide sequence: TGTGCCAGCAGCTACTATAGCAATCAGCCCCAGCATTTT. This translates into CASSYYSNQPQHF.